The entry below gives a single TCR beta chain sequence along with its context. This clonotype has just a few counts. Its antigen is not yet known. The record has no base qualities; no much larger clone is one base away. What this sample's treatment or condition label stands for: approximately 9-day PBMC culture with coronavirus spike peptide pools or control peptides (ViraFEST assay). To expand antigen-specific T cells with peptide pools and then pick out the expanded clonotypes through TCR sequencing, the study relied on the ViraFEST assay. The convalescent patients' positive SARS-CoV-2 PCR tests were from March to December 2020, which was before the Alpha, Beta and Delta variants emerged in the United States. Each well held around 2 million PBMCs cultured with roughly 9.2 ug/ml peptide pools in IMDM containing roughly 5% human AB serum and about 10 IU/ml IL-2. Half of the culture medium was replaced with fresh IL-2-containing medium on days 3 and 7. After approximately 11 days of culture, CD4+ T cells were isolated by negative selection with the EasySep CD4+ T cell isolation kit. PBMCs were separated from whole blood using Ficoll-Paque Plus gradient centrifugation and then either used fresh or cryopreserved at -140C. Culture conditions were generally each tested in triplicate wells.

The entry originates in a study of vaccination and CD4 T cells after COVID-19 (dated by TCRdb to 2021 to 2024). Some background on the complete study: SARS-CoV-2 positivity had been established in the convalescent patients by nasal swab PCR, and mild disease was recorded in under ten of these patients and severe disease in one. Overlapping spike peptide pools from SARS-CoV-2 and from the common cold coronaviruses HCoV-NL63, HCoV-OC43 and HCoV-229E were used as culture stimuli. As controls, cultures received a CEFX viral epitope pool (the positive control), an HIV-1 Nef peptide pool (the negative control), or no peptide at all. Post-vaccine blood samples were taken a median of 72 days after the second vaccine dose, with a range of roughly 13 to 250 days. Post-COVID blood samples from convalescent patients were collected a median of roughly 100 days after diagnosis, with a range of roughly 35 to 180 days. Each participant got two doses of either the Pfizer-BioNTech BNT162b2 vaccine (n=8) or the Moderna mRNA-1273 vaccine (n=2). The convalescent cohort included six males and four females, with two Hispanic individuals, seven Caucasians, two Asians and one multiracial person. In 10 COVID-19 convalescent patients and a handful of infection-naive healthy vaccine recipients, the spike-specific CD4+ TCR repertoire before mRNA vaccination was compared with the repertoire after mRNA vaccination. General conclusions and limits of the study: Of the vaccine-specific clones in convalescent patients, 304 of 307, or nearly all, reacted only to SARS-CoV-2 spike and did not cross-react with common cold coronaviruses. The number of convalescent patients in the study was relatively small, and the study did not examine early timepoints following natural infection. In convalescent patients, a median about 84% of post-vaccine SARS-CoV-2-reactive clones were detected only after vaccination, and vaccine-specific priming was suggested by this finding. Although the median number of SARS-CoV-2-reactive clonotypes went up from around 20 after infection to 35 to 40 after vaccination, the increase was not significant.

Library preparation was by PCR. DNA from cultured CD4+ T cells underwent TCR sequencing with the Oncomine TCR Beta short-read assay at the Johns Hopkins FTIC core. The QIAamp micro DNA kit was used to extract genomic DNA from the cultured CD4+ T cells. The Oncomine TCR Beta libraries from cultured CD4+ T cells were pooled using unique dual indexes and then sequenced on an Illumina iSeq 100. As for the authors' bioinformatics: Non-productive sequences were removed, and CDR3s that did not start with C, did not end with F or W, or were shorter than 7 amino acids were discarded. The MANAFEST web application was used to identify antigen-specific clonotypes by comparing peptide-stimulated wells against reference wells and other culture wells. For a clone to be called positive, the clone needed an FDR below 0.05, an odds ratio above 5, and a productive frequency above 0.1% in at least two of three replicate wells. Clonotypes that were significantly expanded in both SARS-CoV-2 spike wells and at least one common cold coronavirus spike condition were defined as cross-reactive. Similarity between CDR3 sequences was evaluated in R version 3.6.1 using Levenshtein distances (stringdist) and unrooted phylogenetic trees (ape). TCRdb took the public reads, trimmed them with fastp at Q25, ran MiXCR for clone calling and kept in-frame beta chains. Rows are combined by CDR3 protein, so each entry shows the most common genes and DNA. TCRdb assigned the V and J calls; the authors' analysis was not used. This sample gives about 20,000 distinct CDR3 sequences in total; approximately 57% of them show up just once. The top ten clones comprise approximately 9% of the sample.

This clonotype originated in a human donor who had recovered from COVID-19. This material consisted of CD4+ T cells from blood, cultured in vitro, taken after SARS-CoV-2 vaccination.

The CDR3 is CASSSADRGYSPLHF. The nucleotide sequence is given as TGTGCCAGCAGCTCCGCGGACAGGGGGTATTCACCCCTCCACTTT. The sequence links TRBV11-2 to TRBJ1-6, with TRBD1 matching 10 junction bases. The CDR3 contains 15 residues, cysteine and phenylalanine counted. Only the CDR3 DNA is retained, 45 bases long and in frame from the first base. The CDR1 and CDR2 encoded by the germline V gene are SGHAT and FQNNGV. Germline trimming: 4 bases from V, 8 bases from J; junction bases outside gene matches: 5.